This TCR beta chain is from a study of Graves' ophthalmopathy and Graves' hyperthyroidism. The V gene's germline CDR1 is MNHEY and CDR2 SVGEGT. CDR3 size: 16 residues. V lost 2 bases, J lost 0 bases, and 10 bases lay in between. Notes on the study in general: Thyroid clonotypes that were expanded above 0.001 frequency mostly also appeared in blood. Prediction of ophthalmopathy progression reached around 71% sensitivity and approximately 73% specificity.

The study excluded patients with other autoimmune diseases, uncontrolled infections, pregnancy or lactation. Sampling around 10 ml of fresh peripheral blood provided the PBMCs. In regard to this clonotype: The antigen remains unidentified.

CDR3 regions of TCR beta were amplified from RNA transcripts. First-round RT-PCR employed HTBI primers, with a second-round multiplex PCR after it. In TCRdb, the multiplex PCR reads were re-called with MiXCR into one record per CDR3 protein. The sample consists of a few hundred thousand distinct CDR3 sequences, about 17% of them appearing once. Specimen: peripheral blood. The rearrangement uses TRBV6-2 or TRBV6-3 and TRBJ2-2; D remains ambiguous. The clonotype comes from an adult woman with stable Graves' hyperthyroidism. CDR3 in DNA: TGTGCCAGCAGTTACCGAGGCGACCCGAACACCGGGGAGCTGTTTTTT. It codes for CASSYRGDPNTGELFF.